The TCR beta chain under discussion was sequenced for a study of early T cells in non-severe SARS-CoV-2 infection (dated by TCRdb to about 2021). Broadly, across the study: Bulk RNA from unsorted whole blood was used for TCR sequencing, so alpha and beta chains could not be paired.

The protocol used for the library was 5' RACE. For sequencing, a NextSeq 500 was employed. The TCR library protocol attached unique molecular identifiers to individual cDNA molecules to correct for sequencing error and PCR bias. Both TCR alpha and beta chains were sequenced, and tight co-correlation was observed between alpha and beta sequence abundances in each sample. For the original study's pipeline: Decombinator V4 was used to perform V gene, J gene and CDR3 annotation of TCR sequences. TCRs were defined as expanded if a significant change between any two time points was detected under a Poisson model with p below 0.0001. TCR abundances were normalised to the total number of TCRs sequenced in each sample and reported as counts per million. A search of VDJdb, accessed on 1 November 2021, was run for TCRs annotated to CMV, EBV and SARS-CoV-2, with TCRs annotated for multiple antigens excluded. The public reads were quality trimmed at Q25 with fastp and then assembled into clones with MiXCR by TCRdb, keeping productive beta chains. Records with the same CDR3 protein are collapsed into one entry carrying the most frequent genes and DNA. TCRdb, rather than the study authors, made the V and J calls. This sample is represented by roughly 50,000 distinct CDR3 sequences; about 7.7% of them were singletons. About 10% of the sample rests with the top ten.

A case-control design nested within a healthcare worker cohort in London, UK, was used, with weekly nasopharyngeal swab PCR tests and blood sampling performed. Between 23 and 31 March 2020, the week of the UK lockdown, healthcare workers were enrolled and then followed up weekly for as long as 16 weeks. This clonotype came up many times. Its antigen specificity is not known. No clone much larger than this one lies a single base away; base qualities are absent. The research as a whole found: VDJdb matching was skewed toward anti-spike CD8 responses, so virus-specific expansions were likely underestimated and private and CD4 specificities were missed.

The sample consisted of whole blood, taken at baseline. This clonotype was sampled from an adult who was a healthcare worker with PCR-confirmed SARS-CoV-2 infection or an uninfected control (not recorded which).

The DNA sequence reads TGCGCCAGCAGCCAAGATGGGGCGACCCAGTACTTC. The translation is CASSQDGATQYF. The V gene is TRBV4-1 and the J gene is TRBJ2-5; TRBD1 is a possible D gene, resting on 5 matching bases. V and J lose 0 bases and 7 bases, and a span of 6 bases separates them. The germline V gene encodes CDR1 MGHRA and CDR2 YSYEKL. From cysteine to phenylalanine, the CDR3 is 12 amino acids long. The CDR3 DNA has 36 bases and is translated from base 1.